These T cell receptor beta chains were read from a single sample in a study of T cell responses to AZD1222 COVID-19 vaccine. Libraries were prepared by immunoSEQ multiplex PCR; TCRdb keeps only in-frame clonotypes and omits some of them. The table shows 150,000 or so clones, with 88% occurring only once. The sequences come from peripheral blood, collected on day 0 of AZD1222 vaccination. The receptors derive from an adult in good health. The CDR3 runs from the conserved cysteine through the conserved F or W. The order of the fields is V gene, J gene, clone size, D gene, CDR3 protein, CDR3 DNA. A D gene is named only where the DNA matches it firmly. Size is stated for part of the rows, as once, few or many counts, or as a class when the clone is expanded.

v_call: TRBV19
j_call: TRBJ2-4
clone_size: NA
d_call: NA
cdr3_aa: CASSIQGLAKNIQYF
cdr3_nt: TGTGCCAGTAGTATACAGGGGTTGGCCAAAAACATTCAGTACTTC

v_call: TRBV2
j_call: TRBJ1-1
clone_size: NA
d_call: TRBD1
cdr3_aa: CASSGDSIGAEAFF
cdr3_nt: TGTGCCAGCAGCGGGGACAGTATCGGCGCTGAAGCTTTCTTT

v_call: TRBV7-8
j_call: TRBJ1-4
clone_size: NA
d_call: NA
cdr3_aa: CASSLALGAEKLFF
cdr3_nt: TGTGCCAGCAGCTTAGCCCTAGGGGCTGAAAAACTGTTTTTT

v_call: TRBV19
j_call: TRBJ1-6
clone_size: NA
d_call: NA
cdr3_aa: CASSTQGMNSPLHF
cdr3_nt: TGTGCCAGTAGTACACAGGGAATGAATTCACCCCTCCACTTT

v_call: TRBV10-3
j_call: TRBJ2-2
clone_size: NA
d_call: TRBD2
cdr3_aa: CAIRDPASGGSGELFF
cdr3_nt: TGTGCCATCCGGGACCCGGCTAGCGGGGGATCCGGGGAGCTGTTTTTT

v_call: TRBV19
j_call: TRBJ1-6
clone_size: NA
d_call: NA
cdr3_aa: CASSKDSAYNSPLHF
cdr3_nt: TGTGCCAGTAGCAAGGACAGCGCCTATAATTCACCCCTCCACTTT

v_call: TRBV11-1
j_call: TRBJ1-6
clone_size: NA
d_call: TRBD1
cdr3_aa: CASSPDRVGSPLHF
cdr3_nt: TGTGCCAGCAGCCCAGACAGGGTCGGTTCACCCCTCCACTTT

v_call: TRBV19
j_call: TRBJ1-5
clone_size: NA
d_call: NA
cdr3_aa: CASSIRGNNQPQHF
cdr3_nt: TGTGCCAGTAGTATAAGAGGGAACAATCAGCCCCAGCATTTT

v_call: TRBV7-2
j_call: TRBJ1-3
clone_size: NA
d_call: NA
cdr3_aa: CASSPQAGNTIYF
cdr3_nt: TGTGCCAGCAGCCCCCAGGCTGGAAACACCATATATTTT

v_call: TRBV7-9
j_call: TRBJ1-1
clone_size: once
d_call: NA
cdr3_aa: CASTLGDLNTEAFF
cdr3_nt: TGTGCCAGCACCCTAGGGGATCTGAACACTGAAGCTTTCTTT

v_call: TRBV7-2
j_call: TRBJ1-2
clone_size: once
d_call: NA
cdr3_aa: CASSLANYGYTF
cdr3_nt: TGTGCCAGCAGCTTAGCTAACTATGGCTACACCTTC

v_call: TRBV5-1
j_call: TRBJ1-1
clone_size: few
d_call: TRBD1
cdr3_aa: CASSLGGTDLNTEAFF
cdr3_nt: TGCGCCAGCAGCTTGGGGGGGACAGATTTGAACACTGAAGCTTTCTTT

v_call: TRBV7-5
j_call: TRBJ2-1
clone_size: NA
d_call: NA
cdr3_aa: CARSLEWGGSYNEQFF
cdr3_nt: TGTGCCAGAAGCTTAGAATGGGGGGGCTCCTACAATGAGCAGTTCTTC

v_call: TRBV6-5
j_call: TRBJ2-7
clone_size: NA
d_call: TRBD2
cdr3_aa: CASTSGGYEQYF
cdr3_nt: TGTGCCAGCACTTCGGGGGGCTACGAGCAGTACTTC

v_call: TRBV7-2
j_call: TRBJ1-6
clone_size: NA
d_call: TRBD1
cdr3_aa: CASSLVAGGIQNSPLHF
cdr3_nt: TGTGCCAGCAGCTTAGTCGCAGGGGGAATACAGAATTCACCCCTCCACTTT

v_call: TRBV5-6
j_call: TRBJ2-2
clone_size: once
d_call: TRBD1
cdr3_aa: CASSKWTGYTGELFF
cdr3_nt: TGTGCCAGCAGCAAGTGGACAGGGTACACCGGGGAGCTGTTTTTT

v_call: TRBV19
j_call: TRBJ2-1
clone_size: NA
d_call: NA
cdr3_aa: CASSSRQATTYNEQFF
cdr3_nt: TGTGCCAGTAGTTCAAGACAGGCTACTACCTACAATGAGCAGTTCTTC

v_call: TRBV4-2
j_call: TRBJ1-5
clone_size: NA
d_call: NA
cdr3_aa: CASSQAVQGGNQPQHF
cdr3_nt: TGTGCCAGCAGCCAAGCCGTGCAGGGTGGGAATCAGCCCCAGCATTTT

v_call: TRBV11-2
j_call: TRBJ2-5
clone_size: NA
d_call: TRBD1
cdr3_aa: CASSHEGQGRETQYF
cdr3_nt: TGTGCCAGCAGCCACGAAGGACAGGGAAGAGAGACCCAGTACTTC

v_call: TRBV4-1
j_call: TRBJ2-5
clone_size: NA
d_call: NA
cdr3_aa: CASSQDRTGLETQYF
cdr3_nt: TGCGCCAGCAGCCAAGATCGGACGGGCTTGGAGACCCAGTACTTC

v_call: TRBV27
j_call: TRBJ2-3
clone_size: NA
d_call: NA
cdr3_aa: CASARATDTQYF
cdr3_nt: TGTGCCAGCGCCAGAGCGACAGATACGCAGTATTTT

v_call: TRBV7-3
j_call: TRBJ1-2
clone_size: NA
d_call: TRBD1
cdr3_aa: CASSLAGGGYGYTF
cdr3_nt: TGTGCCAGCAGTTTAGCAGGGGGCGGGTATGGCTACACCTTC

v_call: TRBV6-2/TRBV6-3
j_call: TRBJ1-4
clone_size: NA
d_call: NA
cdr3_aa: CASSYVGEKLFF
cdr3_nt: TGTGCCAGCAGTTACGTGGGGGAAAAACTGTTTTTT

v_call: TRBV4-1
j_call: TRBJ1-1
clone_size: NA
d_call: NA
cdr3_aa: CASSQEGGEAFF
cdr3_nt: TGCGCCAGCAGCCAAGAAGGGGGGGAGGCTTTCTTT

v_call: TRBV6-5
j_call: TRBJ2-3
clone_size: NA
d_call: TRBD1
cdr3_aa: CASSRDRGTDTQYF
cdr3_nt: TGTGCCAGCAGCCGGGACAGGGGTACAGATACGCAGTATTTT

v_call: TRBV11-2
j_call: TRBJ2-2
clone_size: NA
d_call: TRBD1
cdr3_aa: CASSPGGAGELFF
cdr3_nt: TGTGCCAGCAGTCCAGGGGGCGCCGGGGAGCTGTTTTTT

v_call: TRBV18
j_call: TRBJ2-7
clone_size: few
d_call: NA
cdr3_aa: CASSPNPGQNYEQYF
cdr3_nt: TGTGCCAGCTCACCAAATCCGGGACAAAACTACGAGCAGTACTTC

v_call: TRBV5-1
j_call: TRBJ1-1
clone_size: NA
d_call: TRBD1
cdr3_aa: CASSQTGGVLGTEAFF
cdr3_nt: TGCGCCAGCAGCCAGACAGGGGGCGTATTAGGGACTGAAGCTTTCTTT

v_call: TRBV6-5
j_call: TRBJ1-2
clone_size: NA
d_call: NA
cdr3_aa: CASSSDGLRGYTF
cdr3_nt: TGTGCCAGCAGTTCCGACGGGCTACGGGGCTACACCTTC

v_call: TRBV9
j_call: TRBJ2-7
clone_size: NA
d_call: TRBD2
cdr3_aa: CASSVRSGAYYEQYF
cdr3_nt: TGTGCCAGCAGCGTAAGGAGCGGGGCGTATTACGAGCAGTACTTC

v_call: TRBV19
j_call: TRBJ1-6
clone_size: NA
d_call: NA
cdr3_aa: CASSIGPTNDSPLHF
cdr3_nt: TGTGCCAGTAGTATAGGGCCGACAAACGATTCACCCCTCCACTTT

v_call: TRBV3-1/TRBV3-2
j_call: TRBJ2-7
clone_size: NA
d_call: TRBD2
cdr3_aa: CASSQTRVSGGEQYF
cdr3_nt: TGTGCCAGCAGCCAGACCCGGGTCTCGGGGGGCGAGCAGTACTTC

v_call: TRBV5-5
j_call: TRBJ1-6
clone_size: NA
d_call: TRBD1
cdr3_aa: CASIGKQGNNSPLHF
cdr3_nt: TGTGCCAGCATCGGTAAACAGGGGAACAATTCACCCCTCCACTTT

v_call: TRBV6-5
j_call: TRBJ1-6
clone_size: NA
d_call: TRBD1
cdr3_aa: CASSPGTDNSPLHF
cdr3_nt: TGTGCCAGCAGCCCCGGGACAGATAATTCACCCCTCCACTTT

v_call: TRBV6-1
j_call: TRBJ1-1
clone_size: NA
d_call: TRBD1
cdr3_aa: CASSEDRGDTEAFF
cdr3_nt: TGTGCCAGCAGTGAGGACAGGGGTGACACTGAAGCTTTCTTT

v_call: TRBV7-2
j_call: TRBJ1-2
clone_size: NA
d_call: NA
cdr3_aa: CASSSQGQGGYTF
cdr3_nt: TGTGCCAGCAGCTCCCAGGGGCAAGGTGGCTACACCTTC

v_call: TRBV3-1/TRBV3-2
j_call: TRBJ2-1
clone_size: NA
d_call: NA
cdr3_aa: CASSLYNEQFF
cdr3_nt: TGTGCCAGCAGCCTGTACAATGAGCAGTTCTTC

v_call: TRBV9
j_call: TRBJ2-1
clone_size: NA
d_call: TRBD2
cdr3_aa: CASSILSGGAFNEQFF
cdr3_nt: TGTGCCAGCAGCATTCTTAGCGGGGGGGCCTTTAATGAGCAGTTCTTC

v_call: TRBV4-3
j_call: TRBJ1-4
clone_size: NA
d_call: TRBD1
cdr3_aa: CASSQERPTGANEKLFF
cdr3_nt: TGCGCCAGCAGCCAAGAGAGACCGACAGGGGCTAATGAAAAACTGTTTTTT

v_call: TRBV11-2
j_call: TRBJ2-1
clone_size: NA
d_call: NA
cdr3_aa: CASSLAGATYNEQFF
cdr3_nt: TGTGCCAGCAGCTTAGCGGGGGCCACCTACAATGAGCAGTTCTTC

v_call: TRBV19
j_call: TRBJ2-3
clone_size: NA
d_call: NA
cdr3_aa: CASSIMGQTTDTQYF
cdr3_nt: TGTGCCAGTAGTATTATGGGACAAACCACAGATACGCAGTATTTT

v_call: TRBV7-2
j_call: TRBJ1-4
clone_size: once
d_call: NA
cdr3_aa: CASSPPGPVATNEKLFF
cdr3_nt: TGTGCCAGCAGCCCCCCAGGTCCGGTTGCAACTAATGAAAAACTGTTTTTT

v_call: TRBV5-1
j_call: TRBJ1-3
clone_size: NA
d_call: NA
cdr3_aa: CASSLGWEGQTGNTIYF
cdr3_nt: TGCGCCAGCAGTTTGGGATGGGAAGGACAGACCGGAAACACCATATATTTT

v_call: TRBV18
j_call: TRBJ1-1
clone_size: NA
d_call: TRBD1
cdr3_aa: CASSPVTMGQGNTEAFF
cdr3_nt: TGTGCCAGCTCACCTGTTACCATGGGACAGGGAAACACTGAAGCTTTCTTT

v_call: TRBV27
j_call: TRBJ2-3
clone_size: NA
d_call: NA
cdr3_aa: CASSLFITDTQYF
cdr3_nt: TGTGCCAGCAGTTTATTTATCACAGATACGCAGTATTTT

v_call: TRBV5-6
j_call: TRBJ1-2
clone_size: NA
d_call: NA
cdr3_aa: CASSLGQGLGARYGYTF
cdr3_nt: TGTGCCAGCAGCTTGGGGCAGGGCTTGGGAGCGCGGTATGGCTACACCTTC

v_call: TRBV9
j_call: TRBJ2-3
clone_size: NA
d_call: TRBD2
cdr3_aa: CASSPLGGVSDTQYF
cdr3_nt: TGTGCCAGCAGCCCACTTGGGGGGGTTTCAGATACGCAGTATTTT